These T cell receptor beta chains were read from a single sample in a study of blood T cell repertoires in COVID-19. Libraries were prepared by immunoSEQ multiplex PCR; TCRdb keeps only in-frame clonotypes and omits some of them. The repertoire consists of under 450,000 clones, with approximately 90% occurring once and the leading ten covering 0.8% to 0.9%. Material for sequencing was PBMCs or T cells enriched from blood (not recorded which). The source is a woman aged 40-49 years who had been exposed to COVID-19. Each CDR3 is given with its conserved first and last residue. D genes are given only for firm matches. Not all rows give a size; the values are once, few, many and, for expanded clones, a class.

j_call,clone_size,d_call,v_call,cdr3_nt,cdr3_aa
TRBJ2-3,-,TRBD2,TRBV7-9,TGTGCCAGCAGCTTAGGGGGGACTAGCGGGAGCACAGATACGCAGTATTTT,CASSLGGTSGSTDTQYF
TRBJ1-3,-,-,TRBV5-6,TGTGCCAGCAGCCTCACAGGGTCGGCTGGAAACACCATATATTTT,CASSLTGSAGNTIYF
TRBJ1-6,-,TRBD1,TRBV7-8,TGTGCCAGCAGCCCGGACCGGGACAGGATTTACTCACCCCTCCACTTT,CASSPDRDRIYSPLHF
TRBJ2-2,-,TRBD2,TRBV9,TGTGCCAGCAGCGTAGGGACTAGCGGGAGACCAAGCACCGGGGAGCTGTTTTTT,CASSVGTSGRPSTGELFF
TRBJ2-1,-,TRBD1,TRBV29-1,TGCAGCGTTGAACCCCGGACAGGCTCCTACAATGAGCAGTTCTTC,CSVEPRTGSYNEQFF
TRBJ1-2,-,TRBD1,TRBV24-1,TGTGCCACCAGTGATTTACAGGGGGGGAAGGATGGCTACACCTTC,CATSDLQGGKDGYTF
TRBJ1-5,-,-,TRBV5-6,TGTGCCAGCAGCTTGAGGGGGTTCAAAACCCCTCAGCCCCAGCATTTT,CASSLRGFKTPQPQHF
TRBJ1-1,-,-,TRBV3-1/TRBV3-2,TGTGCCAGCAGCCAAGACGTAGGGGCGAAAACTGAAGCTTTCTTT,CASSQDVGAKTEAFF
TRBJ2-1,-,-,TRBV24-1,TGTGCCACCAGTGACGATAACAGGGTCCGGGGTGAGCAGTTCTTC,CATSDDNRVRGEQFF
TRBJ1-1,-,-,TRBV24-1,TGTGCCACCAGTGCTACAGGGCCGGGTGAAGCTTTCTTT,CATSATGPGEAFF
TRBJ1-2,-,-,TRBV7-9,TGTGCCAGCAGCTCCTCGGCGAGGGATGGCTACACCTTC,CASSSSARDGYTF
TRBJ2-3,-,TRBD2,TRBV7-6,TGTGCCAGCAGCTTACTAGCGGGGCCCCAAGATACGCAGTATTTT,CASSLLAGPQDTQYF
TRBJ2-1,-,-,TRBV3-1/TRBV3-2,TGTGCCAGCAGCCAAGGAGTTGAGCAGTTCTTC,CASSQGVEQFF
TRBJ2-3,many,TRBD2,TRBV18,TGTGCCAGCTCACCACAAGGGACTAGAAGCGCTAGCACAGATACGCAGTATTTT,CASSPQGTRSASTDTQYF
TRBJ2-3,-,TRBD2,TRBV10-2,TGCGCCAGCAGAGTGGCGCGCCGGGGGGGGACGTTTGATACGCAGTATTTT,CASRVARRGGTFDTQYF
TRBJ2-1,-,TRBD2,TRBV5-1,TGCGCCAGCAGTTCGGGACTAGCCTCGGGTCCCCTAACATACAATGAGCAGTTCTTC,CASSSGLASGPLTYNEQFF
TRBJ2-1,-,TRBD1,TRBV9,TGTGCCAGCAGCGTAACAGGGGCGCCCTACAATGAGCAGTTCTTC,CASSVTGAPYNEQFF
TRBJ1-2,-,-,TRBV5-1,TGCGCCAGCAGCTTGGATCAGGGGTCCCTTTATGGCTACACCTTC,CASSLDQGSLYGYTF
TRBJ2-3,once,TRBD2,TRBV4-1,TGCGCCAGCAGCCAAGAATGGCGGGGGGGCCTCACAGATACGCAGTATTTT,CASSQEWRGGLTDTQYF
TRBJ1-2,-,-,TRBV19,TGTGCCAGTAGTATAGATCCAGGGGACGTTTATGGCTACACCTTC,CASSIDPGDVYGYTF
TRBJ2-7,-,TRBD2,TRBV5-4,TGTGCCAGCAGCCCTGGAGCTAGCGGAGAGCAGTACTTC,CASSPGASGEQYF
TRBJ2-4,once,TRBD1,TRBV11-1,TGTGCCAGCACCCGAAGGCGGGACAGGGAGAAAAACATTCAGTACTTC,CASTRRRDREKNIQYF
TRBJ1-1,-,-,TRBV9,TGTGCCAGCAGCGTCGGGGGAGGCCCTGAAGCTTTCTTT,CASSVGGGPEAFF
TRBJ1-1,-,TRBD1,TRBV10-3,TGTGCCATCAGACCAGGGGGGCCCACTGAAGCTTTCTTT,CAIRPGGPTEAFF
TRBJ1-2,-,-,TRBV7-8,TGTGCCAGCAGCTTAGAGGGGGGGGCCTATAGGGGCTACACCTTC,CASSLEGGAYRGYTF